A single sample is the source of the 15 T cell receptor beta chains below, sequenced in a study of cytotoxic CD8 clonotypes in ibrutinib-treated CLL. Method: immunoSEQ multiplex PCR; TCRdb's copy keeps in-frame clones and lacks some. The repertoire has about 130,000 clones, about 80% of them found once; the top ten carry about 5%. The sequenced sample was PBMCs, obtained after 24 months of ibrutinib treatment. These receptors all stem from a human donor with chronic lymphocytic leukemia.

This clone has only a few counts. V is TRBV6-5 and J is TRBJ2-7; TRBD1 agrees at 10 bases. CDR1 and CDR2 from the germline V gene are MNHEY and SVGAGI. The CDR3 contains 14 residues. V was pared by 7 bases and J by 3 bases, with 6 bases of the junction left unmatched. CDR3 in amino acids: CASTPGQGFYEQYF. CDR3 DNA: TGTGCCAGCACTCCGGGACAGGGGTTCTACGAGCAGTACTTC.

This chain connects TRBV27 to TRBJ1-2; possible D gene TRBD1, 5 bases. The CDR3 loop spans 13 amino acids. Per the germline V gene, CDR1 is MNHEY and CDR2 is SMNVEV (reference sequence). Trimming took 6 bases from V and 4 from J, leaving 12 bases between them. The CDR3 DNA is TGTGCCAGCAGCCCCAGGGCTTTCTATGGCTACACCTTC. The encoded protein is CASSPRAFYGYTF.

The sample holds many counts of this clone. The CDR3, as DNA: TGTGCCAGCAGACGGGGGGACCTCTCCTACGAGCAGTACTTC. Translation gives CASRRGDLSYEQYF. J is TRBJ2-7 and V is TRBV7-2; 7 bases agree with TRBD2. V dropped 6 bases and J dropped 0; count of bases not matched to a gene: 5. This CDR3 comprises 14 residues. The germline gives CDR1 SGHTA, CDR2 FQGNSA. The variable domain in full, completed from reference TRBV7-2 and TRBJ2-7, reads GAGVSQSPSNKVTEKGKDVELRCDPISGHTALYWYRQSLGQGLEFLIYFQGNSAPDKSGLPSDRFSAERTGGSVSTLTIQRTQQEDSAVYLCASRRGDLSYEQYFGPGTRLTVT.

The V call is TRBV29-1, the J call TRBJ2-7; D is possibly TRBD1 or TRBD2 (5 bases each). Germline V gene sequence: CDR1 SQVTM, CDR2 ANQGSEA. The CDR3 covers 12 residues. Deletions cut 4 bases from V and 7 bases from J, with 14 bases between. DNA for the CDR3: TGCAGCGTTGTGGGGGATCGGAGGGAGCAGTACTTC. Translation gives CSVVGDRREQYF.

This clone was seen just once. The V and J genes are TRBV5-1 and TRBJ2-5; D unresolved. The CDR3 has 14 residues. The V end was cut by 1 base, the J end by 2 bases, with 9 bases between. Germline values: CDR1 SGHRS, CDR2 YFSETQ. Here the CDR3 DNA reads TGCGCCAGCAGCTTGTGGGCAGGTCAAGAGACCCAGTACTTC. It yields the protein CASSLWAGQETQYF.

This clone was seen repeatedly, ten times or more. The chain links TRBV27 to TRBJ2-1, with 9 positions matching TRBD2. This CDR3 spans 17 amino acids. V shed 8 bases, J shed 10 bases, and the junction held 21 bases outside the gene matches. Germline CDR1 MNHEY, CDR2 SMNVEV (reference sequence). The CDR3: CASSRVAGEGGAREQFF. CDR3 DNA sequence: TGTGCCAGCTCCCGAGTAGCGGGAGAGGGGGGGGCCAGGGAGCAGTTCTTC.

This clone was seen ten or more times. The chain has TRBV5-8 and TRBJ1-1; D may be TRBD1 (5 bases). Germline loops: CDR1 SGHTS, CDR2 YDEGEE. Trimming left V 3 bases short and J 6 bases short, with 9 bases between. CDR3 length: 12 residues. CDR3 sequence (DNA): TGTGCCAGCAGCTACCAGGGTGCTGAAGCTTTCTTT. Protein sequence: CASSYQGAEAFF. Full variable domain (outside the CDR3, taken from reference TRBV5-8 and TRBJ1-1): EAGVTQSPTHLIKTRGQQATLRCSPISGHTSVYWYQQALGLGLQFLLWYDEGEERNRGNFPPRFSGRQFPNYSSELNVNALELEDSALYLCASSYQGAEAFFGQGTRLTVV.

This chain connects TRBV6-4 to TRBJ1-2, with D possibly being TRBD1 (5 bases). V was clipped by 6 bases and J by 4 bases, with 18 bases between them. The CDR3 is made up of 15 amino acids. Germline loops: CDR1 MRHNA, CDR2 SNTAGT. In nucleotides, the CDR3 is TGTGCCAGCAGACTACAAGCACAGGACGGCTATGGCTACACCTTC. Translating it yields CASRLQAQDGYGYTF.

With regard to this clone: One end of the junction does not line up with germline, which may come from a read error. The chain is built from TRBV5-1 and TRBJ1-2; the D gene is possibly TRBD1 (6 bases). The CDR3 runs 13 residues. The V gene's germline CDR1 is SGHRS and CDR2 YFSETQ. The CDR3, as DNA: TGCGCCAGCAGTTTGGGGATCAGGGGTGGCTACACCTTC. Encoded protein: CASSLGIRGGYTF.

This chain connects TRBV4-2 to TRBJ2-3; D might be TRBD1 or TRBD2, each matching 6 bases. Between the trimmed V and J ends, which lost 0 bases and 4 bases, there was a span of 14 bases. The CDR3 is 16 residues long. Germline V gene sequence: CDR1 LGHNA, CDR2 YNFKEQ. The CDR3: CASSQDGGPLPDTQYF. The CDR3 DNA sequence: TGTGCCAGCAGCCAAGATGGGGGGCCTCTCCCAGATACGCAGTATTTT.

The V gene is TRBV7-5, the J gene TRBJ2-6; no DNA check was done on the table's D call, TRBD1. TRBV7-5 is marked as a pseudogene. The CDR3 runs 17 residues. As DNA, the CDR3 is TGTGCCAGAAGCTTAGCGCCGGACAGGGGAAACTCCAACGTCCTGACTTTC. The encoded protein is CARSLAPDRGNSNVLTF.

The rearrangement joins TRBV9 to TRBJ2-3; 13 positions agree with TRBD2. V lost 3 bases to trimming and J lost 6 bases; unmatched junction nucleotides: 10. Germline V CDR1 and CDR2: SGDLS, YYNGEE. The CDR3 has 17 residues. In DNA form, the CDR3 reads TGTGCCAGCAGCGCCCGACTAGCGGGGGGCCCAGGGGATACGCAGTATTTT. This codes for CASSARLAGGPGDTQYF.

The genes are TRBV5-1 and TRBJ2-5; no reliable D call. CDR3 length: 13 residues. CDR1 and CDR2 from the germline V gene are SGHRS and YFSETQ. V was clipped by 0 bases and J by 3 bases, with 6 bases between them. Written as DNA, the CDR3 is TGCGCCAGCAGCTTGGGTGACGAAGAGACCCAGTACTTC. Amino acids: CASSLGDEETQYF. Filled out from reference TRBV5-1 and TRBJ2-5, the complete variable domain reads KAGVTQTPRYLIKTRGQQVTLSCSPISGHRSVSWYQQTPGQGLQFLFEYFSETQRNKGNFPGRFSGRQFSNSRSEMNVSTLELGDSALYLCASSLGDEETQYFGPGTRLLVL.

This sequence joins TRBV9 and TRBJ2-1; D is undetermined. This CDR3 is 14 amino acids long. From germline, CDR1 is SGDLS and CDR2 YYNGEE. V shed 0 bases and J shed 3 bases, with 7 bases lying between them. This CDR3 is CASSVGRSYNEQFF. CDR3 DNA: TGTGCCAGCAGCGTAGGGCGGAGCTACAATGAGCAGTTCTTC.

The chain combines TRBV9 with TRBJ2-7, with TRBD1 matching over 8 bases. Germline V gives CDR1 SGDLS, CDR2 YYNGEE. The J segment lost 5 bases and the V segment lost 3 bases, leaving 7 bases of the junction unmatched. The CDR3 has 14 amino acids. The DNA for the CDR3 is TGTGCCAGCAGCGGGGGGACAGGAGGGGACGAGCAGTACTTC. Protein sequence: CASSGGTGGDEQYF.